This TCR beta chain was retrieved from a study of beta chain features in type 1 diabetes. Study information: Sorted cells from all samples, numbering 100 million to 120 million, were examined. Study-level points and caveats: Significant though moderate, a shortening of TCRB CDR3s appeared in all four CD4+ subsets of Type 1 diabetes patients. In the patient group, naive, central memory and Treg TCRB repertoires seemed more alike than in the healthy donor group. Whether TCRB rearrangement is influenced by HLA type went unresolved here.

The CDR3 is made up of 13 amino acids. V was pared by 0 bases and J by 6 bases, with 7 bases between. Germline V gives CDR1 SGDLS, CDR2 YYNGEE. Reverse transcribing all isolated RNA meant expressed TCRB transcripts were sequenced. Clones were sequenced by immunoSEQ multiplex PCR, and TCRdb holds only the in-frame ones, with some missing. The profile shows hundreds of thousands of clones, about 14% of them singletons. A word on this clone: The antigen remains undetermined.

CD4+ naive, central memory, regulatory and stem cell-like memory subsets were isolated by sorting on CD45RO/CCR7/CD25/CD127/CD95/CD27. The material sequenced was naive CD4+ T cells from blood. The chain carries TRBV9 and TRBJ1-5; no clear D. The source is a man aged 18 to 29 with type 1 diabetes. CDR3 nucleotides: TGTGCCAGCAGCGTAGATCTTTCTCAGCCCCAGCATTTT. Its protein product is CASSVDLSQPQHF.